Sequencing of this T cell receptor beta chain was carried out in a study of blood T cell repertoires in COVID-19. The wider study: Italy, Spain and the United States were the sources of the convalescent and acute COVID-19 samples. T cells, B-cell-depleted T cells, or PBMCs supplied cDNA or gDNA.

Authors' methods: Scientists estimated how many nucleated cells there were by amplifying reference gene primers. TCRdb's copy holds only in-frame clones and misses some; the assay was immunoSEQ multiplex PCR. V, J and clone size are taken as reported in that table, and D and trimming were inferred from the DNA itself. Among some 74,000 clones listed, approximately 81% were seen once. The CDR3 consists of 14 residues. CDR1 LGHNA and CDR2 YNFKEQ come from the germline V gene. V lost 4 bases to trimming and J lost 10 bases; unmatched junction nucleotides: 5. The sequencing sample was made of peripheral blood. The source is a woman aged 80 or over with active or convalescent COVID-19. This rearrangement joins TRBV4-2 to TRBJ2-1, with 12 positions matching TRBD2. This CDR3 reads CASSLGTSGWEQFF. The CDR3, as DNA: TGTGCCAGCAGCCTCGGGACTAGCGGGTGGGAGCAGTTCTTC.